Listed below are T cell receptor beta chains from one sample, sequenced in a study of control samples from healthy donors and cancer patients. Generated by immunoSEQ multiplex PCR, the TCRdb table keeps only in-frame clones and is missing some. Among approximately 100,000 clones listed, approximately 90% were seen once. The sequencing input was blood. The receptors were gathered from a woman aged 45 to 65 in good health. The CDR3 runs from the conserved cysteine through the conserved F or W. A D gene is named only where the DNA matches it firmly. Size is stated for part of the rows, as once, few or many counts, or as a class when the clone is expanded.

CDR3 protein: CSVDGGYSGYTF
CDR3 DNA: TGCAGCGTTGACGGGGGATACAGCGGCTACACCTTC
J gene: TRBJ1-2
clone size: NA
V gene: TRBV29-1
D gene: NA
CDR3 length: 12

CDR3 protein: CASSFPGGGDTEAFF
CDR3 DNA: TGTGCCAGCAGCTTCCCGGGGGGGGGAGACACTGAAGCTTTCTTT
J gene: TRBJ1-1
clone size: few
V gene: TRBV5-4
D gene: NA
CDR3 length: 15

CDR3 protein: CASRQFGGYGYTF
CDR3 DNA: TGTGCCAGTAGGCAGTTTGGCGGATATGGCTACACCTTC
J gene: TRBJ1-2
clone size: once
V gene: TRBV27
D gene: NA
CDR3 length: 13

CDR3 protein: CAWSVLRQTGRRANEQFF
CDR3 DNA: TGTGCCTGGAGTGTTTTACGGCAAACCGGGAGGAGGGCTAATGAGCAGTTCTTC
J gene: TRBJ2-1
clone size: NA
V gene: TRBV30
D gene: TRBD2
CDR3 length: 18

CDR3 protein: CASSQVAGVAFF
CDR3 DNA: TGTGCCAGCAGCCAAGTGGCAGGGGTCGCTTTCTTT
J gene: TRBJ1-1
clone size: NA
V gene: TRBV14
D gene: NA
CDR3 length: 12

CDR3 protein: CASSKAGGVGYTF
CDR3 DNA: TGTGCCAGCAGTAAGGCAGGGGGCGTTGGCTACACCTTC
J gene: TRBJ1-2
clone size: NA
V gene: TRBV6-5
D gene: TRBD1
CDR3 length: 13

CDR3 protein: CASNPLADPYNEQFF
CDR3 DNA: TGTGCCAGCAACCCGCTAGCGGACCCTTACAATGAGCAGTTCTTC
J gene: TRBJ2-1
clone size: NA
V gene: TRBV6-2/TRBV6-3
D gene: TRBD2
CDR3 length: 15

CDR3 protein: CATSREQHYGYTF
CDR3 DNA: TGTGCCACCAGCAGAGAACAGCACTATGGCTACACCTTC
J gene: TRBJ1-2
clone size: NA
V gene: TRBV15
D gene: NA
CDR3 length: 13

CDR3 protein: CASSLYGGGTDTQYF
CDR3 DNA: TGTGCCAGCAGCCTGTATGGGGGAGGCACAGATACGCAGTATTTT
J gene: TRBJ2-3
clone size: NA
V gene: TRBV2
D gene: NA
CDR3 length: 15

CDR3 protein: CASSLAPGELFF
CDR3 DNA: TGTGCCAGCAGCTTGGCCCCCGGGGAGCTGTTTTTT
J gene: TRBJ2-2
clone size: once
V gene: TRBV5-5
D gene: NA
CDR3 length: 12

CDR3 protein: CSVEEASGSSYNEQFF
CDR3 DNA: TGCAGCGTTGAGGAGGCTAGCGGGAGCTCCTACAATGAGCAGTTCTTC
J gene: TRBJ2-1
clone size: NA
V gene: TRBV29-1
D gene: TRBD2
CDR3 length: 16

CDR3 protein: CASSQGRGQETQYF
CDR3 DNA: TGCGCCAGCAGCCAGGGACGGGGACAAGAGACCCAGTACTTC
J gene: TRBJ2-5
clone size: NA
V gene: TRBV5-1
D gene: NA
CDR3 length: 14

CDR3 protein: CASAIRDRSPNTEAFF
CDR3 DNA: TGTGCCAGCGCAATCCGGGACAGGTCGCCGAACACTGAAGCTTTCTTT
J gene: TRBJ1-1
clone size: NA
V gene: TRBV25-1
D gene: TRBD1
CDR3 length: 16

CDR3 protein: CASSKRPGGTEAFF
CDR3 DNA: TGTGCCAGCAGTAAACGCCCGGGAGGCACTGAAGCTTTCTTT
J gene: TRBJ1-1
clone size: NA
V gene: TRBV6-2/TRBV6-3
D gene: NA
CDR3 length: 14

CDR3 protein: CASSGRTGVNQPQHF
CDR3 DNA: TGTGCCAGCAGTGGCCGGACAGGGGTAAATCAGCCCCAGCATTTT
J gene: TRBJ1-5
clone size: NA
V gene: TRBV27
D gene: TRBD1
CDR3 length: 15

CDR3 protein: CASTGLPNTEAFF
CDR3 DNA: TGTGCCAGTACGGGACTCCCCAACACTGAAGCTTTCTTT
J gene: TRBJ1-1
clone size: once
V gene: TRBV19
D gene: NA
CDR3 length: 13

CDR3 protein: CASSLGGNEQFFGQFF
CDR3 DNA: TGTGCCAGCAGCTTGGGAGGAAATGAGCAGTTCTTTGGGCAGTTCTTC
J gene: TRBJ2-1
clone size: NA
V gene: TRBV5-4
D gene: NA
CDR3 length: 16

CDR3 protein: CASSPQGQYPHGYTF
CDR3 DNA: TGTGCCAGCAGCCCTCAGGGACAGTATCCCCATGGCTACACCTTC
J gene: TRBJ1-2
clone size: NA
V gene: TRBV14
D gene: TRBD1
CDR3 length: 15

CDR3 protein: CASSLGLPQETQYF
CDR3 DNA: TGTGCCAGCAGCTTGGGACTCCCTCAAGAGACCCAGTACTTC
J gene: TRBJ2-5
clone size: NA
V gene: TRBV5-4
D gene: NA
CDR3 length: 14

CDR3 protein: CASSYGPEQFF
CDR3 DNA: TGCGCCAGCAGCTACGGGCCTGAGCAGTTCTTC
J gene: TRBJ2-1
clone size: NA
V gene: TRBV5-1
D gene: NA
CDR3 length: 11

CDR3 protein: CASSLGLAGNNNEQFF
CDR3 DNA: TGTGCCAGCAGCTTAGGGCTAGCGGGGAATAACAATGAGCAGTTCTTC
J gene: TRBJ2-1
clone size: NA
V gene: TRBV7-8
D gene: TRBD2
CDR3 length: 16

CDR3 protein: CASSLEASGRSSYNEQFF
CDR3 DNA: TGTGCCAGCAGTTTAGAGGCTAGCGGGAGAAGCTCCTACAATGAGCAGTTCTTC
J gene: TRBJ2-1
clone size: once
V gene: TRBV27
D gene: TRBD2
CDR3 length: 18

CDR3 protein: CASSYGRGNQPQHF
CDR3 DNA: TGTGCCAGCAGTTACGGGCGGGGCAATCAGCCCCAGCATTTT
J gene: TRBJ1-5
clone size: once
V gene: TRBV6-5
D gene: NA
CDR3 length: 14

CDR3 protein: CATVTRPTYEQYF
CDR3 DNA: TGTGCCACTGTAACCCGACCAACCTACGAGCAGTACTTC
J gene: TRBJ2-7
clone size: NA
V gene: TRBV19
D gene: NA
CDR3 length: 13